The T cell receptor beta chain under discussion was sequenced for a study of blood T cell repertoires in COVID-19 (dated by TCRdb to the early 2020s). The study in broad terms: Samples covering the acute and convalescent phases of COVID-19 were provided by collaborators in the United States, Italy and Spain. Nearly every sample came with metadata listing a de-identified subject ID, COVID-19 status, age in years and sex. The dataset comprised deeply sampled blood TCRbeta repertoires from subjects exposed to, actively infected with, or recovered from COVID-19. Samples were obtained from the ongoing ImmuneRACE study (first 160 participants) and from over 1,000 subjects provided by 6 global collaborators. The repertoires were released in a freely available public database meant as a resource for research on the immune response to SARS-CoV-2. The material from the prospective study consisted of cDNA or gDNA derived from T cells, B-cell-depleted T cells, or PBMCs. Where available, HLA class I and class II types were taken from metadata supplied by the sample provider and were not determined by assay-based typing.

Each collaborating institution followed its own protocols to collect whole blood in K2EDTA tubes. For TCRbeta analysis, collaborators shipped samples in one of three forms: frozen whole blood, isolated PBMCs, or DNA extracted from either of those sample types. TCRbeta CDR3 regions were amplified from genomic DNA using the immunoSEQ Assay, a bias-controlled multiplex PCR. The authors' pipeline ran thus. The number of nucleated cells in each sample was estimated from the amplification of reference gene primers within the assay. To quantify the absolute abundance of each unique TCRbeta CDR3 rearrangement, sequence reads were collapsed and filtered. For each sample, productive Simpson clonality was calculated by taking the square root of Simpson's diversity index across productive rearrangements. Here the immuneACCESS table is served through TCRdb, limited to in-frame sequences with V and J called. Missing clones are a known gap in these copies; in checked studies unresolved V genes cover under half, and the rest lacks a known reason. V and J calls and clone size are given by that table; D and trimming were obtained from the DNA. The sample data list under 95,000 clones, and 75% to 90% of these were observed just once. The biggest ten clones account for roughly 10% of the sample.

What the research found in general, with its limitations: How much clinical and demographic metadata was included differed by source and by participant, and the metadata was provided uncurated.

With regard to this clone: The antigen it binds to is not known. No much larger clonotype is one base removed from it; base qualities were not supplied.

From the cysteine through the phenylalanine, the CDR3 covers 15 amino acids. Of all the DNA, just the CDR3 is kept, 45 bases in frame from base 1. V was cut back by 1 base and J by 5 bases, leaving a gap of 14 bases between them. Sequences LGHNA (CDR1) and YNFKEQ (CDR2) are obtained from the germline V gene. The receptor comes from a human donor in a cohort sampled during active COVID-19. The sequencing input was peripheral blood. The chain was built from TRBV4-2 and TRBJ2-5; the best D guess is TRBD2, with 6 bases matching. The CDR3 protein sequence reads: CASSQGGEGRETQYF. The DNA sequence follows: TGTGCCAGCAGCCAAGGGGGCGAGGGGAGGGAGACCCAGTACTTC.